This is a list of T cell receptor beta chains from one sample in a study of blood T cells in healthy people across ages. TCRdb ran MiXCR on the 5' RACE reads and lists one entry per CDR3 protein. Among roughly 1,300,000 distinct CDR3 sequences listed, almost 60% were seen once. Sequencing was performed on blood. Source of these receptors: a man aged 18 to 35 in good health. Each CDR3 is given with its conserved first and last residue. Fields, in order: D gene, V gene, J gene, clone size, CDR3 DNA, CDR3 protein. The D gene is left open where the match is weak. Clone sizes are given selectively: once, few, many, or a class where the clone is expanded.

>TRBD1|TRBV4-1|TRBJ2-7|-
TGCGCCAGCAGCCGAGTCCGGGACAGCCCCTACGAGCAGTACTTC
CASSRVRDSPYEQYF
>TRBD1|TRBV5-1|TRBJ2-1|few
TGCGCCAGCAGCGTTGTACAGGGGGCAGGTGAGCAGTTCTTC
CASSVVQGAGEQFF
>-|TRBV7-2|TRBJ2-1|-
TGTGCCAGCAGCTTAGTTGGCCCCTTGCTAGTAGGCAATGAGCAGTTCTTC
CASSLVGPLLVGNEQFF
>TRBD2|TRBV20-1|TRBJ2-5|-
TGCAGTGCGAAGCGGGGGGGCCGAGGGACCCAGTACTTC
CSAKRGGRGTQYF
>-|TRBV10-1|TRBJ2-3|-
TGCGCCAGCAGTGCTACGGGGCTAGCGACAAGCCCCACAGATACGCAGTATTTT
CASSATGLATSPTDTQYF
>TRBD1|TRBV18|TRBJ2-7|medium-sized
TGTGCCAGCTCACCATATAGAGGGGGCATGAACGAGCAGTACTTC
CASSPYRGGMNEQYF
>-|TRBV11-2|TRBJ1-5|-
TGTGCCAGCAGCTTGACAGGCGAGGATCAGCCCCAGCATTTT
CASSLTGEDQPQHF
>TRBD2|TRBV27|TRBJ2-3|-
TGTGCCAGCAGTGGATTTCAGACTAGCGGAACATCAGATACGCAGTATTTT
CASSGFQTSGTSDTQYF
>-|TRBV7-9|TRBJ1-1|few
TGTGCCAGCAGCTTAATGGGGATCTGGGGCGACACTGAGGCTTTCTTT
CASSLMGIWGDTEAFF
>TRBD2|TRBV7-6|TRBJ2-1|-
TGTGCCAGCAGCTTGTCTAGTGGTCTGGGGGGGAATGAGCAGTTCTTC
CASSLSSGLGGNEQFF
>-|TRBV5-1|TRBJ2-1|-
TGCGCCAGCGGGGTCGGGAGCTCCTACAATGAGCAGTTCTTC
CASGVGSSYNEQFF
>-|TRBV4-3|TRBJ2-5|few
TGCGCCAGCAGCTCAATTTGGGGGGATTTGGAGACCCAGTACTTC
CASSSIWGDLETQYF
>TRBD1|TRBV20-1|TRBJ1-2|-
TGCAGTGCCAACGGACAGGGTTTTTTGTATGGCTACACCTTC
CSANGQGFLYGYTF
>-|TRBV6-5|TRBJ1-1|few
TGTGCCAGCAGTTATTACCGACAGAACACTGAAGCTTTCTTT
CASSYYRQNTEAFF
>-|TRBV10-2|TRBJ2-1|few
TGCGCCAGCAGGATACGCGGGACGTACAATGAGCAGTTCTTC
CASRIRGTYNEQFF
>-|TRBV20-1|TRBJ2-1|many
TGCAGTGCTAGAGTTTTTGGGAGGTCCCCCTACAATGAGCAGTTCTTC
CSARVFGRSPYNEQFF
>TRBD1|TRBV11-2|TRBJ2-1|-
TGTGCCAGCAGCTTCGCAGGACAGGGGTTAGGTAATGAGCAGTTCTTC
CASSFAGQGLGNEQFF
>-|TRBV21-1|TRBJ2-7|-
TGTGCTAGCAGCGAGGGACTAGCGGAGGCGTACGAGCAGTACTTC
CASSEGLAEAYEQYF
>-|TRBV27|TRBJ2-7|few
TGTGCCAGCAGTTTAGGTGGCGGGGACTACGAGCAGTACTTC
CASSLGGGDYEQYF
>-|TRBV4-3|TRBJ1-2|few
TGCGCCAGCAGCCAAGTATCGGACTATGGCTACACCTTC
CASSQVSDYGYTF
>TRBD1|TRBV29-1|TRBJ2-7|-
TGCAGCGTTCAATACACAGGGGTCGAGCAGTACTTC
CSVQYTGVEQYF
>-|TRBV3-1|TRBJ2-7|-
TGTGCCAGCAGCCAAGGTAATAGCGGAACCTACGAGCAGTACTTC
CASSQGNSGTYEQYF
>TRBD1|TRBV5-1|TRBJ2-3|-
TGCGCCAGCTCTCGGACAGGGCGTACAGATAGGCAGTATTTT
CASSRTGRTDRQYF